This T cell receptor beta chain stems from a study of PD-1 blockade in classical Hodgkin lymphoma. Every single patient, without exception, relapsed after autologous stem cell transplantation, and brentuximab vedotin exposure varied. The CDR3 sequence is 13 residues long. Trimming removed 5 bases from V and 3 bases from J, with 9 bases in between. The germline V gene encodes CDR1 MNHEY and CDR2 SVGAGI. The repertoire was sequenced with immunoSEQ multiplex PCR; TCRdb's copy has only in-frame clones and lacks some. Here the sample spans about 110,000 clones, 80% to 90% being singletons. Study outcomes and limitations: Patients who initiated nivolumab within 1 year of ASCT were excluded. Diminished baseline TCR diversity has been reported in newly diagnosed patients relative to healthy donors.

Of note for this clone: Its antigen is unidentified.

The V gene is TRBV6-5, the J gene TRBJ2-3; perhaps TRBD1 as D (5 bases). The sample here was peripheral blood mononuclear cells (PBMCs), taken before the second cycle of nivolumab. This TCR was recovered from a human donor with classical Hodgkin lymphoma. The CDR3 DNA reads TGTGCCAGCAGTCTTCCAGGGACAGATACGCAGTATTTT. It translates to CASSLPGTDTQYF.